The present entry profiles one T cell receptor beta chain with its context. Its specificity is unknown. The data are from a study of T cells in narcolepsy. Study results and caveats: Reportedly, autoreactive clonotypes were serially detected in patients' blood but not controls'. Autoreactive HCRT-specific and TRIB2-specific clonotypes were marked in same-patient CSF-versus-blood CD4+ comparisons.

Per germline, CDR1 SEHNR and CDR2 FQNEAQ (reference sequence). There are 12 residues in the CDR3. The V end was cut by 5 bases, the J end by 6 bases, with 10 bases between. Produced via immunoSEQ multiplex PCR; TCRdb's table is partial and in-frame only. Among approximately 30,000 clones, more than 75% were seen once, and the ten largest hold roughly 1.1%. The sequence derives from a human donor with narcolepsy. The genes are TRBV7-9 and TRBJ1-2; D unclear. Source material: CD45RA- memory CD4+ T cells from PBMCs. The CDR3 protein is CASSLLEDGYTF. The DNA of the CDR3 is TGTGCCAGCAGCCTGCTGGAGGATGGCTACACCTTC. Full variable domain (missing parts from reference TRBV7-9 and TRBJ1-2): DTGVSQNPRHKITKRGQNVTFRCDPISEHNRLYWYRQTLGQGPEFLTYFQNEAQLEKSRLLSDRFSAERPKGSFSTLEIQRTEQGDSAMYLCASSLLEDGYTFGSGTRLTVV.